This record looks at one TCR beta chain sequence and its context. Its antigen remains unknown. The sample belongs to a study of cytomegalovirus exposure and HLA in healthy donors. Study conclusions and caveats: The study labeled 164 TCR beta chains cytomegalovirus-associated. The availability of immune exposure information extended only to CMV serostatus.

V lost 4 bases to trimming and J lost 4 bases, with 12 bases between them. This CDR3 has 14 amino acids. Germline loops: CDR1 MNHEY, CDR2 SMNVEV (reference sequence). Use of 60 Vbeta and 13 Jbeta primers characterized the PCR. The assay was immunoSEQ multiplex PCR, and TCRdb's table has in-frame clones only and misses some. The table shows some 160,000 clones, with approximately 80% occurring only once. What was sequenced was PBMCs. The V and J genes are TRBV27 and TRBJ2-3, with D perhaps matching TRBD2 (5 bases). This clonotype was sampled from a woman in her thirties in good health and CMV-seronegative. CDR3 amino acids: CASSSRESADTQYF. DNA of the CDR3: TGTGCCAGCAGTTCTCGGGAATCGGCAGATACGCAGTATTTT.